This TCR beta chain is drawn from a study of early T cells in non-severe SARS-CoV-2 infection (dated by TCRdb to about 2021). As for the study more broadly: Because TCR sequencing was done on bulk RNA from unsorted whole blood, the alpha and beta chains could not be paired. Results and caveats for the whole study, not just this receptor: VDJdb matching was skewed toward anti-spike CD8 responses, so virus-specific expansions were likely underestimated and private and CD4 specificities were missed.

Many counts were recorded for this clonotype. Its antigen has not been determined. Base qualities were left out, and no much larger clone turns up one base away. V is trimmed back by 7 bases and J by 2 bases, and the junction contains 7 bases that no gene match accounts for. The CDR3 spans 14 residues, from the cysteine through the phenylalanine. The read is trimmed to its CDR3 DNA, 42 bases read in frame from base 1. CDR1 and CDR2, looked up from the germline V gene, are SNHLY and FYNNEI. A case-control design nested within a healthcare worker cohort in London, UK, was used, with weekly nasopharyngeal swab PCR tests and blood sampling performed. Healthcare workers were recruited between 23 and 31 March 2020, during the week of the UK lockdown, and were followed weekly for up to roughly 16 weeks. The library was produced with 5' RACE. Sequencing instrument: NextSeq 500. In the TCR library protocol, unique molecular identifiers were attached to individual cDNA molecules to correct for PCR bias and sequencing error. Both TCR alpha and beta chains were sequenced, and tight co-correlation was observed between alpha and beta sequence abundances in each sample. Concerning the study's data processing: Decombinator V4 was used to perform V gene, J gene and CDR3 annotation of TCR sequences. Expanded TCRs were defined as changing significantly between any two time points under a Poisson model with p below 0.0001. TCR abundances were normalised to the total number of TCRs sequenced in each sample and reported as counts per million. MAIT TCRs were defined by TRAV1-2 paired with TRAJ12, TRAJ20 or TRAJ33, and iNKT TCRs by TRAV10 paired with TRAJ18. A search of VDJdb, accessed on 1 November 2021, was run for TCRs annotated to CMV, EBV and SARS-CoV-2, with TCRs annotated for multiple antigens excluded. Through fastp at Q25 and MiXCR, TCRdb rebuilt clones from the public reads, retaining in-frame beta chains. Each entry merges the rows of one CDR3 protein and shows their most common DNA and genes. The V and J calls come from TCRdb's annotation, not from the publication. The sample contains about 52,000 distinct CDR3 sequences, roughly 8.2% of them found a single time. Around 4.2% of the sample goes to the ten largest clones.

The chain was built from TRBV2 and TRBJ1-2; 7 bases in between match TRBD1. This receptor was obtained from an adult who was a healthcare worker with PCR-confirmed SARS-CoV-2 infection or an uninfected control (not recorded which). Sequenced: whole blood. The CDR3: CASKRDSLNYGYTF. The DNA reads TGTGCCAGCAAAAGGGACAGCCTCAACTATGGCTACACCTTC.